This T cell receptor (beta chain) originates from a study of blood T cell repertoires in COVID-19. The wider study: Whether acute or convalescent, the COVID-19 samples came from the United States, Italy and Spain. In each case, the material was cDNA or gDNA derived from T cells, B-cell-depleted T cells, or PBMCs.

Assay used: immunoSEQ multiplex PCR; TCRdb lists only in-frame clones, some missing. In the table there are 80,000 to 130,000 clones, roughly nine tenths of which are singletons. V shed 3 bases and J 2 bases; nucleotides not matched to a gene: 7. The CDR3 has 15 amino acids. Germline loops: CDR1 SGHRS, CDR2 YFSETQ. This TCR was sampled from a man aged 55 to 70 with acute or convalescent COVID-19. The rearrangement links TRBV5-1 to TRBJ2-7; the match to TRBD1 covers 8 bases. Sample: peripheral blood. CDR3 nucleotide sequence: TGCGCCAGCAGCTCAGCCCCGGGACAGGCCTACGAGCAGTACTTC. Its translation is CASSSAPGQAYEQYF.